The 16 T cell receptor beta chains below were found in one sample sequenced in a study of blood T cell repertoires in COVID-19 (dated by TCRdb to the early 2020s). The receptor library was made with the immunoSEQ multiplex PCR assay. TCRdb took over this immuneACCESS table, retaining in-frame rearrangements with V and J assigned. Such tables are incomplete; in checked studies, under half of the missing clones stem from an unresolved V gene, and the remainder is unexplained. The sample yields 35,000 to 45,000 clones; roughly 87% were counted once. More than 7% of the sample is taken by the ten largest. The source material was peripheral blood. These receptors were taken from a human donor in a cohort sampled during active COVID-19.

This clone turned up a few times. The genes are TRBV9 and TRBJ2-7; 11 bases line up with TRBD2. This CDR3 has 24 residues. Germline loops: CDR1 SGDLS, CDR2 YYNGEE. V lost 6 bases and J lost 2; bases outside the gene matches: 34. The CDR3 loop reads CASTTTNPGGQGRSSGRGTYEQYF. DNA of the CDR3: TGTGCCAGCACCACAACCAACCCGGGGGGACAGGGAAGGAGTAGCGGGAGGGGAACCTACGAGCAGTACTTC.

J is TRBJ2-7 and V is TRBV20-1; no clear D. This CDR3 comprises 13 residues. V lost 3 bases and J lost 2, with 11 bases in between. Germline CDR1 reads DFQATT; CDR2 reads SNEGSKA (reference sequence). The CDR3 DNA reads TGCAGTGCTAGTCTCAGGTTTCCCTACGAGCAGTACTTC. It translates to CSASLRFPYEQYF.

This chain's CDR3 is CASSLQGLQGLKLFF. CDR3 coding DNA: TGTGCCAGCAGCTTACAGGGGCTGCAAGGGTTAAAACTGTTTTTT. The chain employs TRBV5-6 and TRBJ1-4; TRBD1 matches 7 bases. This CDR3 is built from 15 residues. The V gene's germline CDR1 is SGHDT and CDR2 YYEEEE. V shed 2 bases and J 10 bases; nucleotides not matched to a gene: 11.

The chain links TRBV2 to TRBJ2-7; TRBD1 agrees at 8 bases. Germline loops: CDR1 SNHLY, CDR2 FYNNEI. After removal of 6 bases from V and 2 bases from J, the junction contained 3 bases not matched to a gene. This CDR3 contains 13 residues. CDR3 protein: CASSRQGTYEQYF. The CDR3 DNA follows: TGTGCCAGCAGCCGACAGGGGACCTACGAGCAGTACTTC.

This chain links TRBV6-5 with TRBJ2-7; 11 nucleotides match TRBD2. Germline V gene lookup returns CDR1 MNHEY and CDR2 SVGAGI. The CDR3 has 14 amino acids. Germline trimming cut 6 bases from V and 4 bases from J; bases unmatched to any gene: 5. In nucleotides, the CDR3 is TGTGCCAGCAGCCGGGGACTAGCGGATTACGAGCAGTACTTC. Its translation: CASSRGLADYEQYF.

CDR3 sequence reads: CASSLPGQGGYTF. The CDR3 bases are TGTGCCAGCAGCCTTCCGGGACAGGGTGGGTACACCTTC. J is TRBJ1-2 and V is TRBV3-1 (or the pseudogene TRBV3-2); 9 nucleotides agree with TRBD1. Germline-derived CDR1 and CDR2 are LGHDT and YNNKEL (reference sequence). The V gene end was trimmed by 4 bases and the J gene end by 11 bases; junction bases not matched to a gene: 8. The CDR3 extends over 13 amino acids.

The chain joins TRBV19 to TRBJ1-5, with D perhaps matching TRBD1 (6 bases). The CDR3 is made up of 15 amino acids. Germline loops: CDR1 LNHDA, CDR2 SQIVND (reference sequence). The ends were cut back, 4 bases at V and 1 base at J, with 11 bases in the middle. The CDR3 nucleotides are TGTGCCAGTAGTAAAATTGACAGGAGCAATCAGCCCCAGCATTTT. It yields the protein CASSKIDRSNQPQHF.

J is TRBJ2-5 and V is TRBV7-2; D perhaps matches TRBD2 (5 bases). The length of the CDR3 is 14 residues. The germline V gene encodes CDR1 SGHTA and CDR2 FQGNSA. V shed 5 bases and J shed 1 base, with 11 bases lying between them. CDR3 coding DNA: TGTGCCAGCAGCCAAGGAGCGGTCCAAGAGACCCAGTACTTC. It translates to CASSQGAVQETQYF. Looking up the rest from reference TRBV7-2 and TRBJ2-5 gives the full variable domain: GAGVSQSPSNKVTEKGKDVELRCDPISGHTALYWYRQSLGQGLEFLIYFQGNSAPDKSGLPSDRFSAERTGGSVSTLTIQRTQQEDSAVYLCASSQGAVQETQYFGPGTRLLVL.

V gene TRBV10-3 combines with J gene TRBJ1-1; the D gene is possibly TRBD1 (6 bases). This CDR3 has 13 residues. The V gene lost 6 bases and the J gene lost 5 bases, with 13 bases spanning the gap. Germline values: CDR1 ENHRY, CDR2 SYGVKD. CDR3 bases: TGTGCCATCAGCCTCACTCAGGGGACTGAAGCTTTCTTT. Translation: CAISLTQGTEAFF.

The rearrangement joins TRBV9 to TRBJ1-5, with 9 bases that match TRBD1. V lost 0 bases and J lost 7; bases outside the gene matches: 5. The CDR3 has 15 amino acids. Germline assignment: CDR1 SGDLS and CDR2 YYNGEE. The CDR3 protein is CASSVAGQGDQPQHF. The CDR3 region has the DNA TGTGCCAGCAGCGTAGCGGGACAGGGCGACCAGCCCCAGCATTTT.

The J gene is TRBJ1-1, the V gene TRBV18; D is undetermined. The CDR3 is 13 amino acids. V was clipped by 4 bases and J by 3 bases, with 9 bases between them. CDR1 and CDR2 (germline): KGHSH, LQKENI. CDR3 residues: CASSQSRDTEAFF. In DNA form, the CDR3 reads TGTGCCAGCTCACAATCCCGGGACACTGAAGCTTTCTTT. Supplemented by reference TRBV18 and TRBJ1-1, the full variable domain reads NAGVMQNPRHLVRRRGQEARLRCSPMKGHSHVYWYRQLPEEGLKFMVYLQKENIIDESGMPKERFSAEFPKEGPSILRIQQVVRGDSAAYFCASSQSRDTEAFFGQGTRLTVV.

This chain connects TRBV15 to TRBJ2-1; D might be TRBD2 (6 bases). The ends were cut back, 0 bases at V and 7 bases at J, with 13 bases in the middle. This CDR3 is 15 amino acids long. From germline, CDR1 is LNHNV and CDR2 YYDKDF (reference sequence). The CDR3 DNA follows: TGTGCCACCAGCAGAGATAGCGGATTGGGGAATGAGCAGTTCTTC. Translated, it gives CATSRDSGLGNEQFF.

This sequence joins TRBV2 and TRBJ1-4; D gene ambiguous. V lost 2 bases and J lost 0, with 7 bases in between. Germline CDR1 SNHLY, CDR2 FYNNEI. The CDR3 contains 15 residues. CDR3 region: CASSESRTTNEKLFF. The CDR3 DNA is TGTGCCAGCAGTGAATCGAGGACAACTAATGAAAAACTGTTTTTT.

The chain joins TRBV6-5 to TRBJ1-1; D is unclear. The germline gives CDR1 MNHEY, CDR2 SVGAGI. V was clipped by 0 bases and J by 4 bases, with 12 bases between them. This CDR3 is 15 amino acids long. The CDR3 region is CASSYSLVRATEAFF. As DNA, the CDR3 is TGTGCCAGCAGTTACTCCCTCGTGAGGGCCACTGAAGCTTTCTTT.

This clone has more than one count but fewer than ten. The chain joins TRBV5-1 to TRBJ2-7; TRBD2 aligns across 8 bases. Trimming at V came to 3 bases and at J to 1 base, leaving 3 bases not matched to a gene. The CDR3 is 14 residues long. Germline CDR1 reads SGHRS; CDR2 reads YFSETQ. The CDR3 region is CASSSGLGSYEQYF. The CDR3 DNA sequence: TGCGCCAGCAGCTCGGGACTAGGTTCCTACGAGCAGTACTTC.

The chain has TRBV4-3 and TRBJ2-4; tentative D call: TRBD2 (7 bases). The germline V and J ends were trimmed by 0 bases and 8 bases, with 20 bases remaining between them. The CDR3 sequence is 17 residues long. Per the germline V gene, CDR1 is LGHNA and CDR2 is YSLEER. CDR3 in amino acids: CASSQEVIRGAPDIQYF. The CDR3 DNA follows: TGCGCCAGCAGCCAAGAGGTTATTCGGGGGGCGCCGGACATTCAGTACTTC.